This T cell receptor (beta chain) was obtained from a study of shared clonotypes between healthy human individuals. The CDR3 loop spans 14 amino acids. V was cut by 6 bases and J by 4 bases, with 15 bases left in between. Germline lookup yields CDR1 MNHEY and CDR2 SVGAGI. Division of CD4+ cells produced a CD45RA+ naive subset and a CD45RA-negative memory subset. Deep level was the assay's run setting. Each replicate PCR on the sorted subsets used 200 to 250 ng DNA (roughly 32,000 T cell genomes). Assay: immunoSEQ multiplex PCR; the TCRdb copy retains only in-frame clones and omits some. The data show 2 million to 2.5 million clones, 95% seen once.

The TCR was taken from a man aged 18 to 29 in good health. Sequenced input: naive CD4+ T cells sorted from blood. Subset denoted: CD45RA+ positively selected. V is TRBV6-5 and J is TRBJ1-2; TRBD1 might be the D (5 bases). The CDR3 reads CASSNSGGVYGYTF. CDR3 DNA: TGTGCCAGCAGCAACTCCGGAGGGGTCTATGGCTACACCTTC.